The 2 T cell receptor beta chains given below trace back to one sample, sequenced in a study of OX40 agonist ivuxolimab in advanced cancers. Libraries were prepared by immunoSEQ multiplex PCR; TCRdb keeps only in-frame clonotypes and omits some of them. The sample has 75,000 or so clones; just under 85% are singletons. The sample here was CD4+ or CD8+ T cells sorted from blood, taken in a trial of the OX40 agonist ivuxolimab. The source of these receptors is an adult with an advanced solid tumor such as melanoma, head and neck, liver or kidney cancer.

J is TRBJ2-3 and V is TRBV5-1; a possible D gene is TRBD1 (6 bases). The CDR3 totals 15 residues. The V gene's germline CDR1 is SGHRS and CDR2 YFSETQ. Trimming shortened V by 3 bases and J by 0 bases, and 11 bases separated the two germline ends. The CDR3 sequence: CASSSGVTSTDTQYF. The CDR3 nucleotides read TGCGCCAGCAGCTCAGGGGTTACGAGCACAGATACGCAGTATTTT.

V is TRBV4-1 and J is TRBJ1-6; D call uncertain. The CDR3 length is 14 residues. The V and J ends lost 6 bases and 8 bases respectively, with 14 bases between them. Germline lookup yields CDR1 MGHRA and CDR2 YSYEKL. The DNA for the CDR3 is TGCGCCAGCAGGAGAAATTACGCGGATTCACCCCTCCACTTT. Translated: CASRRNYADSPLHF.